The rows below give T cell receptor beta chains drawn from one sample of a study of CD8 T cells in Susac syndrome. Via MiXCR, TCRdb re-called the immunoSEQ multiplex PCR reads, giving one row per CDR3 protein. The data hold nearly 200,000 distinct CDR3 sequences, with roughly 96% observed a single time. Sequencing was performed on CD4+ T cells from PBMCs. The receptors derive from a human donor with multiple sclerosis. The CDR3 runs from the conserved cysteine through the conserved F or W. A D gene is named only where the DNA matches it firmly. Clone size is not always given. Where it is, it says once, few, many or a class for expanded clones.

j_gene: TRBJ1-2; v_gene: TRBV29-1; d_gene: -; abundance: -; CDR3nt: TGCAGCGTTGCCTACACTAACTATGGCTACACCTTC; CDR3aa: CSVAYTNYGYTF
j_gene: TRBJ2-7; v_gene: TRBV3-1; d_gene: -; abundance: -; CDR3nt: TGTGCCAGCAGCCAATCCCCTGTCCCCAACGAGCAGTACTTC; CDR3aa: CASSQSPVPNEQYF
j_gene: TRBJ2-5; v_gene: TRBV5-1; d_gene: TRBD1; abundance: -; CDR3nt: TGCGCCAGCAGCTTGGAACAGGGGATAGGGACCCAGTACTTC; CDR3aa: CASSLEQGIGTQYF
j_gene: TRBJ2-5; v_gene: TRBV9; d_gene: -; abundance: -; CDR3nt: TGTGCCAGCAGCGTAGATGGGGGGGCCTGGGAGACCCAGTACTTC; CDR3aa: CASSVDGGAWETQYF
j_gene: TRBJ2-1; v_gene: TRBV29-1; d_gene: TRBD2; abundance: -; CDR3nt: TGCTCCGGCACTAGCGGTCCTTCTAGCTCCTACAATGAGCAGTTCTTC; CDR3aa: CSGTSGPSSSYNEQFF
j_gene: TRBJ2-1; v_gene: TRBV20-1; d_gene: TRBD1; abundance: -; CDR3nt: TGCAGTGCTAGCCCGGACAGGGTGGTCAATGAGCAGTTCTTC; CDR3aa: CSASPDRVVNEQFF
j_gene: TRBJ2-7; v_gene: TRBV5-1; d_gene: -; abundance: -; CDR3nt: TGCGCCAGCAGCTTAGGGGACACGGCGACCTACGAGCAGTACTTC; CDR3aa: CASSLGDTATYEQYF
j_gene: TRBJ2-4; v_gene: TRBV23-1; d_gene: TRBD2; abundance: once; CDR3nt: TGCGCCAGCAGTCAATCCCGGACTAGCGGAGCCAAAAACATTCAGTACTTC; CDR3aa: CASSQSRTSGAKNIQYF
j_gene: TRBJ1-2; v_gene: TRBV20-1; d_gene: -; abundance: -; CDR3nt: TGCAGTGCTAGAGACCCTAGGGGTTATGGCTACACCTTC; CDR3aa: CSARDPRGYGYTF
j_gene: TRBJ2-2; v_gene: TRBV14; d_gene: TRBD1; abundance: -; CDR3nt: TGTGCCAGCAGCCTCGGACAGGGGCGGACCGGGGAGCTGTTTTTT; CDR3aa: CASSLGQGRTGELFF
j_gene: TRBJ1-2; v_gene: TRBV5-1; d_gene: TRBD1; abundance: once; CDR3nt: TGCGCCAGCAGCTTCCAGGGGGCGGATGGCTACACCTTC; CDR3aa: CASSFQGADGYTF
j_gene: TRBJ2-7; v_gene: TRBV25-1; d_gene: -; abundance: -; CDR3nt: TGTGCCAGCAGTCCCGGAACGGACGAGCAGTACTTC; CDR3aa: CASSPGTDEQYF
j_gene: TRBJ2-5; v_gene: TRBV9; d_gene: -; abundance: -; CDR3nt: TGTGCCAGCAGTGCCGGCGGGACCCAGTACTTC; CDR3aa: CASSAGGTQYF
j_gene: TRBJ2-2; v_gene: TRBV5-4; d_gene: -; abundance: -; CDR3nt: TGTGCCAGCAGCTTGGGGGGAACGAACACCGGGGAGCTGTTTTTT; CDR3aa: CASSLGGTNTGELFF
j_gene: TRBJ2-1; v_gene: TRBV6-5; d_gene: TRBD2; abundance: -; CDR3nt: TGTGCCAGCAGTTACTCGAAGGGTAGCGGGAGGCTAGATGAGCAGTTCTTC; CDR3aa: CASSYSKGSGRLDEQFF
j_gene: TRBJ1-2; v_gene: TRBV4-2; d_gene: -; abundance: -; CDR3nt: TGTGCCAGCAGCCAAGATATGAATAAGAACTATGGCTACACCTTC; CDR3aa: CASSQDMNKNYGYTF
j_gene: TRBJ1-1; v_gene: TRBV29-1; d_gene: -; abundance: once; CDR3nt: TGCAGCGCCCGAGAGGCCACCGAAGCTTTCTTT; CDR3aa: CSAREATEAFF
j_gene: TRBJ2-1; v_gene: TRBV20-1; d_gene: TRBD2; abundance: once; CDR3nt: TGCAGTGCTAAAACGACTAGCGGGGGTAGCTCCTACAATGAGCAGTTCTTC; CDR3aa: CSAKTTSGGSSYNEQFF
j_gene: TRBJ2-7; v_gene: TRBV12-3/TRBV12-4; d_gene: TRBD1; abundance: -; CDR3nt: TGTGCCAGCAGCCCCGACAGGGGGCATGTCGAGCAGTACTTC; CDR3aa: CASSPDRGHVEQYF
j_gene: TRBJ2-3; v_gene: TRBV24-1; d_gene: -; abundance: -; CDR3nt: TGTGCCACCAGGAGGACTTCCACAGATACGCAGTATTTT; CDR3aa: CATRRTSTDTQYF
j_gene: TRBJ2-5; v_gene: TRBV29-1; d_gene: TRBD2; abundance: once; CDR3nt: TGCAGCGTGGCCGACGCGGGGGACCAAGAGACCCAGTACTTC; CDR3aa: CSVADAGDQETQYF
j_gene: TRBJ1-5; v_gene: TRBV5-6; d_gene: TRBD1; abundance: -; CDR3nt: TGTGCCAGCAGCTTTTACAGGGGAAATCAGCCCCAGCATTTT; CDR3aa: CASSFYRGNQPQHF
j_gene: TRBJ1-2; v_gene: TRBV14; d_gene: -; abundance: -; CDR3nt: TGTGCCAGCAGCCCGGGGGTGGCCTATGGCTACACCTTC; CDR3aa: CASSPGVAYGYTF
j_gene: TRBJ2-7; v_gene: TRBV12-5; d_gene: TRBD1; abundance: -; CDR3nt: TGTGCTAGTGGTTCCGGACAGGGAGGAACCTACGAGCAGTACTTC; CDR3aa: CASGSGQGGTYEQYF
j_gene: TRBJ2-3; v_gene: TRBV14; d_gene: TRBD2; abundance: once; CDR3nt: TGTGCCAGCAGCGGAGCCGGGACTAGCGGGGGGACCTATACGCAGTATTTT; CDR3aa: CASSGAGTSGGTYTQYF
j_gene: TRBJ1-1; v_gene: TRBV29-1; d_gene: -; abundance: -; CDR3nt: TGCAGCGTTGAAGAGCAGCCCAATATGAACACTGAAGCTTTCTTT; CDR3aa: CSVEEQPNMNTEAFF
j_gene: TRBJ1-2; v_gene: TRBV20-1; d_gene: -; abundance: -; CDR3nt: TGCAGTGCTAGAGCCGGCAGGTGGAATGGCTACACCTTC; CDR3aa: CSARAGRWNGYTF
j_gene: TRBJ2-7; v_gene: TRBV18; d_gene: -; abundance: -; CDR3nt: TGTGCCAGCTCACCACAACAGTCCTACGAGCAGTACTTC; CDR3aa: CASSPQQSYEQYF
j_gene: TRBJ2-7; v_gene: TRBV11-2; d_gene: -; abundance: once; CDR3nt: TGTGCCAGCAGCGCCGTAAAGGGGCAGTTAAGTTCCTACGAGCAGTACTTC; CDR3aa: CASSAVKGQLSSYEQYF
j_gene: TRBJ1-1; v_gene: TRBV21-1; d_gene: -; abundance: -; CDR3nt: TGTGCCAGCAGCAAAAAAAGGACCGAGAACGCTGAAGCTTTCTTT; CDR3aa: CASSKKRTENAEAFF
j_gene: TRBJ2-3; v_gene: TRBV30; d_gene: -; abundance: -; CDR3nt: TGTGCCTGGAGCAATCGCGCAACAGATACGCAGTATTTT; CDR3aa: CAWSNRATDTQYF